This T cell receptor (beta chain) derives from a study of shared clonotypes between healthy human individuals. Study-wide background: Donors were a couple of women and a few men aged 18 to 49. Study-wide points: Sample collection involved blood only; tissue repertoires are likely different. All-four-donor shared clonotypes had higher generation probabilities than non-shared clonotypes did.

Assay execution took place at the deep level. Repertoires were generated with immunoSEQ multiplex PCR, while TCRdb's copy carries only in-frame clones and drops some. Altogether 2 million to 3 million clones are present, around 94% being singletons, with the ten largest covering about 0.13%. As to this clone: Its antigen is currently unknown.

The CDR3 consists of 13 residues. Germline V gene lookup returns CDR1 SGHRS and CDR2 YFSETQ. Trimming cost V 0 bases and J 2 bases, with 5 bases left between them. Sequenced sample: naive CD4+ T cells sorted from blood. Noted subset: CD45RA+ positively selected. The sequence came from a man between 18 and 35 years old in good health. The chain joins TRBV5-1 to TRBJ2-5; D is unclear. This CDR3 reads CASSLAEQETQYF. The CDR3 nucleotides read TGCGCCAGCAGCTTGGCCGAGCAAGAGACCCAGTACTTC.